Given below is one T cell receptor beta chain in context. The antigen is not known. This sample is drawn from a study of OX40 agonist ivuxolimab in advanced cancers. Points from the study as a whole: Partial responders at 0.1-3.0 mg/kg showed near-lowest clonal expansion. Certain nonresponding patients likewise had low normalized T-cell clonal expansion.

Trimming left V 3 bases short and J 3 bases short, with 17 bases between. This CDR3 is 16 amino acids long. Germline V gives CDR1 SEHNR, CDR2 FQNEAQ (reference sequence). Using immunoSEQ multiplex PCR, the repertoire was profiled, and TCRdb retains in-frame clones only, with some absent. This sample yields some 19,000 clones, of which approximately 85% are seen a single time; roughly a third belongs to the top ten. The genes are TRBV7-9 and TRBJ1-1; possibly TRBD1 for D (6 bases). The clonotype originates from an adult with an advanced solid tumor such as melanoma, head and neck, liver or kidney cancer. Sequencing was performed on CD4+ or CD8+ T cells sorted from blood, taken in a trial of the OX40 agonist ivuxolimab. For the CDR3, the DNA is TGTGCCAGCAGCTTTAGTACAGGGTTGGAGGACACTGAAGCTTTCTTT. It encodes CASSFSTGLEDTEAFF.